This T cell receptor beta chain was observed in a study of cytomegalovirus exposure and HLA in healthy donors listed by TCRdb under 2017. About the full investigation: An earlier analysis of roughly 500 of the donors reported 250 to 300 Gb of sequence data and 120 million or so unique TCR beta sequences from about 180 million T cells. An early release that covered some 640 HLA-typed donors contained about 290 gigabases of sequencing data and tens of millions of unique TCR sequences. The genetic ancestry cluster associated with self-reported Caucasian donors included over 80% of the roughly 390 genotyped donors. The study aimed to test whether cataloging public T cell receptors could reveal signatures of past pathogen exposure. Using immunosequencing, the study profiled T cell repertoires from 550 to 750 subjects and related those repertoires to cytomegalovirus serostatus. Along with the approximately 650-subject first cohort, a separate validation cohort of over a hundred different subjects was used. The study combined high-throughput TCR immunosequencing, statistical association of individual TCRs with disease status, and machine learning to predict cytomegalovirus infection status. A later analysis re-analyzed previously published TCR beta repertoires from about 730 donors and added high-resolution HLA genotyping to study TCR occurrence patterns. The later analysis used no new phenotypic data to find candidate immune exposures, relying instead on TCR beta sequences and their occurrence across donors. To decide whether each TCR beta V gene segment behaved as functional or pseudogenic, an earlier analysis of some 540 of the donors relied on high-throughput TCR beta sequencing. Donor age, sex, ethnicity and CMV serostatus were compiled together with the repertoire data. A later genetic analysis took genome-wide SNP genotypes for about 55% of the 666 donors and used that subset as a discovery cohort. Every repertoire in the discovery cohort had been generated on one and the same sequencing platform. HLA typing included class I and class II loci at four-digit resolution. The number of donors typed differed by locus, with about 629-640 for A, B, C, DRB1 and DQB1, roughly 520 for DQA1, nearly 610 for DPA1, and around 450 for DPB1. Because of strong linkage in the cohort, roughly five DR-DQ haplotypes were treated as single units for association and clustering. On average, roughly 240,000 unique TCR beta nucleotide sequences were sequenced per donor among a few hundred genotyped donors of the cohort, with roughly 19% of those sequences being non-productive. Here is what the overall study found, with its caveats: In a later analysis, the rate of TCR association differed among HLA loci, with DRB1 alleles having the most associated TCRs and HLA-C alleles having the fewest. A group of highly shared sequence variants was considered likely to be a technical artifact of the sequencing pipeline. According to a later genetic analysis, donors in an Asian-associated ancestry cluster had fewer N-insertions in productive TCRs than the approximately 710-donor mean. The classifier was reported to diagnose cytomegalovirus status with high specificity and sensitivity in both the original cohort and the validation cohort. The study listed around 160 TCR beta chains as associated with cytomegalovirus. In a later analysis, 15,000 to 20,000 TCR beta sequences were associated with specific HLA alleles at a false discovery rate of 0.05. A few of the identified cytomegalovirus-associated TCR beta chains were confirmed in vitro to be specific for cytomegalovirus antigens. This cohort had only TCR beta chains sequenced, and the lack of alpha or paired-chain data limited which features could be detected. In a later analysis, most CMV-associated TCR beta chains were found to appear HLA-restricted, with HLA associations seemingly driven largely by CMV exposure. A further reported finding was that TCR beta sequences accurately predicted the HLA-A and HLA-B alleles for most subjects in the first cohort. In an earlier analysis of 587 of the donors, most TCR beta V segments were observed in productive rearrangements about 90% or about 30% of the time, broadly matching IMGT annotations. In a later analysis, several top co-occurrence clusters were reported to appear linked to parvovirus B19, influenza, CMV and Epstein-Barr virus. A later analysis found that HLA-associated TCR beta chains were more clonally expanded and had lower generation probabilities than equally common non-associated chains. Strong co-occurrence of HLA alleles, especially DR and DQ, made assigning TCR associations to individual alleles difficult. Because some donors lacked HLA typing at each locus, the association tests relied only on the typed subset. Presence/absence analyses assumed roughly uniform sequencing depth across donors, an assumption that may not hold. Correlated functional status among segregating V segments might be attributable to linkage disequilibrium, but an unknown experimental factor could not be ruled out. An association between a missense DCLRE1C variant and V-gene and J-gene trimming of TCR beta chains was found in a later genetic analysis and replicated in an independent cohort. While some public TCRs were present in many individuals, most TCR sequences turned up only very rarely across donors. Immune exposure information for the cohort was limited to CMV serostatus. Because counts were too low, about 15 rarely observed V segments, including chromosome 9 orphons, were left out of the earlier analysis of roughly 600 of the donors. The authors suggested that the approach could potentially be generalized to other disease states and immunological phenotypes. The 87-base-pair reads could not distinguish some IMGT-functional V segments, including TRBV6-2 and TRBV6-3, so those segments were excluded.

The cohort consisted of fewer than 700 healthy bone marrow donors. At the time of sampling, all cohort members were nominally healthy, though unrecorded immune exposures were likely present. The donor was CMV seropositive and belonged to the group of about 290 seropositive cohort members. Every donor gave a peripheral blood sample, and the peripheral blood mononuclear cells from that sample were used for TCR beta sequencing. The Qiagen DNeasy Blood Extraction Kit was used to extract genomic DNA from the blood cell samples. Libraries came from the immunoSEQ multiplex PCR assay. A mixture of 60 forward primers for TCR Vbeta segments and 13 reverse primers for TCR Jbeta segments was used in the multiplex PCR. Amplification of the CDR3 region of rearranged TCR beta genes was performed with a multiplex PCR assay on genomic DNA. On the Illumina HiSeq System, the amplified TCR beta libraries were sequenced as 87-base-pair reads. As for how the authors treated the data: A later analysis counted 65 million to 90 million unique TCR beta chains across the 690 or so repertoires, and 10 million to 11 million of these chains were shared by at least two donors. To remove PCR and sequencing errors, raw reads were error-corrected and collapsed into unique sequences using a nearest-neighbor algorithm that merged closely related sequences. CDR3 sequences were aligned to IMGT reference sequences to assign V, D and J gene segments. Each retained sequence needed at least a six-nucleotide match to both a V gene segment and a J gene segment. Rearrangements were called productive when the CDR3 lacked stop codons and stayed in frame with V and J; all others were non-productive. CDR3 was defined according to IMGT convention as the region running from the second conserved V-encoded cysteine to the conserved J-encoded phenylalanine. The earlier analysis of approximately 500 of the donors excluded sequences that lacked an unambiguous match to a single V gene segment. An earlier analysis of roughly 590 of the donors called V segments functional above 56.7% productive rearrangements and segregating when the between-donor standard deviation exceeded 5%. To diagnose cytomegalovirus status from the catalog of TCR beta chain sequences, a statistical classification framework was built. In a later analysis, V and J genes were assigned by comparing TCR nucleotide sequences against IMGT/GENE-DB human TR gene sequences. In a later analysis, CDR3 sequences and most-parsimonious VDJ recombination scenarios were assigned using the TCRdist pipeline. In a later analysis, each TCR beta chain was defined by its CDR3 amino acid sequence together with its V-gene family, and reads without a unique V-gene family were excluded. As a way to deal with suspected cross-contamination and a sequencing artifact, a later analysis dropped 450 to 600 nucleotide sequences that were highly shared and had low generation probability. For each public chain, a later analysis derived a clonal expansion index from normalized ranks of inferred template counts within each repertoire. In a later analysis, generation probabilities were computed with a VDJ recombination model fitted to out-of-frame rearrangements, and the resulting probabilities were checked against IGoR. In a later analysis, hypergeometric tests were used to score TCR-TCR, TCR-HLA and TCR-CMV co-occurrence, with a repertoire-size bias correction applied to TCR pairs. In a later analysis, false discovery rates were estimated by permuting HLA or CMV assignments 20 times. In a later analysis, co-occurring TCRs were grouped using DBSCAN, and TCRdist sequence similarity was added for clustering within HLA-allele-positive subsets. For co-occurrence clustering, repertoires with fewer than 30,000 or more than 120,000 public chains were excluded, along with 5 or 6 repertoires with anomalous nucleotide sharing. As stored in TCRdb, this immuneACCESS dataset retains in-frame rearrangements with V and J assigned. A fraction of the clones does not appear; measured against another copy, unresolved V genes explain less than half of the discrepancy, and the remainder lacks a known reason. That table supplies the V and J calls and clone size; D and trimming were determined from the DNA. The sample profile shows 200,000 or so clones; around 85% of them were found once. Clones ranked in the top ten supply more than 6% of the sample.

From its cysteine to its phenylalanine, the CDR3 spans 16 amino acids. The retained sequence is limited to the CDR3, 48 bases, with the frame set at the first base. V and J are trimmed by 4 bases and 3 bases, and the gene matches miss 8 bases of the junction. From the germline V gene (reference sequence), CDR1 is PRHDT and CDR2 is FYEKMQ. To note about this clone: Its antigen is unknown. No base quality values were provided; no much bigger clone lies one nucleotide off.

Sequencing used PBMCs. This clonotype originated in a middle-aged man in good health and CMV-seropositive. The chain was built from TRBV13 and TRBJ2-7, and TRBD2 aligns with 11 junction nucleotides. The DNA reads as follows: TGTGCCAGCAGCTCACCTAGCGGGGGGTTCGTCTACGAGCAGTACTTC. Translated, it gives CASSSPSGGFVYEQYF.